This TCR beta chain stems from a study of T cells in Graves' hyperthyroidism and ophthalmopathy. Amplified regions were TCR beta CDR3 sequences from RNA transcripts. During a first-round RT-PCR of the TCR CDR3, the HTBI primer set was used. TCRdb fed the multiplex PCR reads into MiXCR, producing one record per CDR3 protein. The sample carries 350,000 to 400,000 distinct CDR3 sequences, approximately 17% recorded once. The germline V and J ends were trimmed by 6 bases and 8 bases, with 16 bases remaining between them. The CDR3 runs to 13 residues. V gene TRBV12-3 or TRBV12-4 combines with J gene TRBJ1-2; the D is unclear. This TCR came from a man aged 18 to 29 with Graves' ophthalmopathy. The sequenced sample was blood. CDR3 sequence (DNA): TGTGCCAGCAGCTTTCCAGGAGTTGGAGGCTACACCTTC. Protein sequence: CASSFPGVGGYTF.